The clone carrying this TCR beta chain has just a few counts. The antigen remains undetermined. Donors comprised only Caucasian adults living in Nashville, Tennessee. Data came from immunoSEQ multiplex PCR; TCRdb stores just in-frame clones and leaves some out. The sample records approximately 2.5 million clones, 90% to 95% being singletons. This entry is derived from a study of shared clonotypes between healthy human individuals. Overall study: CD4 naive and memory got three plates each, CD8 naive two, CD8 memory one. Whole-study findings and limits: Naive subsets generally exceeded memory subsets in estimated richness. Against clonotypes common to all four donors, non-shared ones had lower generation probabilities.

The specimen was naive CD4+ T cells from PBMCs. Documented subset: CD45RA+ positively selected. This clonotype was obtained from a man between 18 and 35 years old in good health. Some clones in this sample may be carry-over from other donors' samples.

The chain's CDR3 is CAWSVGVTNQPQHF. In DNA, the CDR3 is TGTGCCTGGAGTGTCGGGGTTACAAATCAGCCCCAGCATTTT. The chain carries TRBV30 and TRBJ1-5; D uncertain. The V end lost 0 bases, the J end lost 4 bases, and 10 bases lay between the germline ends. The CDR3 consists of 14 residues. Germline V gives CDR1 GTSNPN, CDR2 SVGIG (reference sequence).